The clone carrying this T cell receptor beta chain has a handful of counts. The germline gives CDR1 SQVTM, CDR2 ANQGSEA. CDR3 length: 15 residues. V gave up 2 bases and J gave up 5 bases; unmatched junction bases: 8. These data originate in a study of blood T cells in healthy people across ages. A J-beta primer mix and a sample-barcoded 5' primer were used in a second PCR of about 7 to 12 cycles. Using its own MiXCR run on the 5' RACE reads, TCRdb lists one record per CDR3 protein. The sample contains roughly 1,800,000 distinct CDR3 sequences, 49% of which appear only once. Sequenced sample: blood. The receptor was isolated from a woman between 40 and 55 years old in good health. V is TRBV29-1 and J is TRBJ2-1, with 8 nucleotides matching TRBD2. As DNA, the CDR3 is TGCAGCGTTGAACTTTCGCGGGGGGACCACAATGAGCAGTTCTTC. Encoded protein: CSVELSRGDHNEQFF.